Sequencing of this T cell receptor (beta chain) was carried out in a study of T cells in Graves' hyperthyroidism and ophthalmopathy. Amplified TCR beta CDR3 regions derived from RNA transcripts. Carried out on the TCR CDR3, a first-round RT-PCR used the HTBI primer set. TCRdb re-derived calls from the multiplex PCR reads in MiXCR, one entry per CDR3 protein. The sample lists approximately 300,000 distinct CDR3 sequences; approximately 17% were seen once. Specimen: blood. The origin of this receptor is a man younger than 45 with Graves' hyperthyroidism.

CDR3 in DNA: TGCAGTGCAGCCGAGACAGGGATTAATGAAAAACTGTTTTTT. Encoded protein: CSAAETGINEKLFF. The rearrangement links TRBV20-1 to TRBJ1-4; 7 bases align to TRBD1. Looked up from germline, CDR1 is DFQATT and CDR2 is SNEGSKA (reference sequence). The CDR3 totals 14 residues. J gave up 4 bases and V 6 bases, and 8 bases lay outside the gene matches.